This entry features one TCR beta chain sequence. Antigen unknown. The data derive from a study of T cell responses to AZD1222 COVID-19 vaccine. Study-wide findings and caveats: White British people made up most donors, females outnumbered males, and clonal diversity was possibly underestimated. Increased Spike-specific TCR breadth and depth were observed after two AZD1222 doses. In the spike-specific TCR repertoire, nearly half reportedly target unmutated variant regions. The span of vaccine-associated CD4 TCRs extended across spike, with dominance at 160-218 and 743-854.

Trimming stripped 0 bases from V and 2 bases from J, with 8 bases between. The CDR3 consists of 15 residues. Germline V lookup: CDR1 LNHNV, CDR2 YYDKDF (reference sequence). Profiling relied on immunoSEQ multiplex PCR, and the TCRdb table lists in-frame clones only, not all of them. This table has about 140,000 clones, approximately 95% appearing once. The rearrangement joins TRBV15 to TRBJ1-5; D possibly corresponds to TRBD1 (5 bases). The source is an adult in good health. The input for sequencing was peripheral blood, taken on day 0 of MenACWY control vaccination. DNA for the CDR3: TGTGCCACCAGCAGAGATGGGGGTCGCAATCAGCCCCAGCATTTT. Translated: CATSRDGGRNQPQHF.